Below, 11 T cell receptor beta chains from the same sample are listed, as sequenced in a study of control samples from healthy donors and cancer patients. TCRdb keeps only in-frame clones here, not all; method: immunoSEQ multiplex PCR. The sample shows about 150,000 clones, just under 95% of them seen only once. Material: PBMCs. These receptors all come from a man in his sixties with colorectal cancer.

The V and J genes are TRBV5-4 and TRBJ2-3, with D unresolved. Germline loops: CDR1 SGHNT, CDR2 YYREEE (reference sequence). The CDR3 runs 11 residues. Trimming took off 1 base at V and 6 bases at J, with 3 bases between the two ends. The CDR3 DNA follows: TGTGCCAGCAGCTTGACGGATACGCAGTATTTT. Its translation: CASSLTDTQYF.

This chain joins TRBV15 and TRBJ1-4, with 8 bases that match TRBD1. Germline CDR1 and CDR2: LNHNV and YYDKDF (reference sequence). The CDR3 loop spans 16 amino acids. The V segment lost 3 bases and the J segment 3 bases; nucleotides outside the gene matches: 6. DNA of the CDR3: TGTGCCACCAGCAGGGACAGGGCTTCCTCTAATGAAAAACTGTTTTTT. It codes for CATSRDRASSNEKLFF.

The J gene is TRBJ1-1, the V gene TRBV5-4, with D possibly TRBD1 on 6 matching bases. Germline CDR1 reads SGHNT; CDR2 reads YYREEE (reference sequence). The CDR3 is made up of 17 amino acids. V was trimmed by 1 base and J by 6 bases, leaving 22 bases between them. The CDR3 DNA follows: TGTGCCAGCAGCTTGAGAGGTTCAGGTCACAGGGCGGCTGAAGCTTTCTTT. Amino acid sequence: CASSLRGSGHRAAEAFF.

The chain joins TRBV3-1 (or the pseudogene TRBV3-2) to TRBJ2-7, with 7 bases fitting TRBD1. Per the germline V gene, CDR1 is LGHDT and CDR2 is YNNKEL (reference sequence). The CDR3 sequence is 16 residues long. The junction had 9 bases not matched to a gene; V was cut back by 1 base and J by 3 bases. The CDR3 spells CASSQVSGQVDYEQYF. The CDR3 nucleotides are TGTGCCAGCAGCCAAGTATCCGGACAGGTCGACTACGAGCAGTACTTC.

The rearrangement links TRBV5-1 to TRBJ2-5, with 7 bases that match TRBD1. V was clipped by 2 bases and J by 9 bases; unmatched bases: 4. CDR3 size: 12 residues. CDR1 and CDR2 from the germline V gene are SGHRS and YFSETQ. This CDR3 reads CASSLGRGSQYF. Here the CDR3 DNA reads TGCGCCAGCAGCTTAGGCAGGGGGTCCCAGTACTTC.

The chain recombines TRBV4-1 with TRBJ2-1, with TRBD2 matching over 9 bases. The CDR3 totals 16 residues. V was clipped by 5 bases and J by 3 bases; unmatched bases: 8. Germline V gene lookup returns CDR1 MGHRA and CDR2 YSYEKL. The CDR3 DNA sequence: TGCGCCAGCAGCGCGGCGGGACTAGCTAACTACAATGAGCAGTTCTTC. This sequence encodes CASSAAGLANYNEQFF.

This sequence joins TRBV12-3 or TRBV12-4 and TRBJ1-3, with 7 nucleotides matching TRBD1. The length of the CDR3 is 13 residues. V trimming: 7 bases; J trimming: 4 bases; junction bases outside the gene matches: 4. The CDR3 sequence: CASTRGPGNTIYF. The CDR3 coding sequence is TGTGCCAGCACAAGGGGGCCCGGAAACACCATATATTTT.

The chain has TRBV2 and TRBJ1-1; tentative D call: TRBD1 (5 bases). This CDR3 has 12 amino acids. Per germline, CDR1 SNHLY and CDR2 FYNNEI. The germline V and J ends were trimmed by 1 base and 13 bases, with 13 bases remaining between them. This CDR3 is CASSEDTQGVFF. DNA of the CDR3: TGTGCCAGCAGTGAAGACACCCAGGGAGTTTTCTTT. Supplemented by reference TRBV2 and TRBJ1-1, the full variable domain reads EPEVTQTPSHQVTQMGQEVILRCVPISNHLYFYWYRQILGQKVEFLVSFYNNEISEKSEIFDDQFSVERPDGSNFTLKIRSTKLEDSAMYFCASSEDTQGVFFGQGTRLTVV.

The chain couples TRBV21-1 to TRBJ2-3; TRBD1, the table's D call, lacks a check against the DNA. TRBV21-1 is flagged as a pseudogene. This CDR3 has 14 residues. The CDR3 DNA is TGTGCCAGCAGCAATAGACAGGGTGCAGATACGCAGTATTTT. Translation gives CASSNRQGADTQYF.

On this clone itself: Within the sample, other DNA sequences also encode this same CDR3. The genes are TRBV18 and TRBJ1-1, with D unresolved. Germline values: CDR1 KGHSH, CDR2 LQKENI. The ends were cut back, 1 base at V and 1 base at J, with 4 bases in the middle. The CDR3 has 13 residues. The DNA for the CDR3 is TGTGCCAGCTCACCACAGGGGAACACTGAAGCTTTCTTT. It yields the protein CASSPQGNTEAFF. The complete variable domain, with remaining parts taken from reference TRBV18 and TRBJ1-1, reads NAGVMQNPRHLVRRRGQEARLRCSPMKGHSHVYWYRQLPEEGLKFMVYLQKENIIDESGMPKERFSAEFPKEGPSILRIQQVVRGDSAAYFCASSPQGNTEAFFGQGTRLTVV.

The V call is TRBV5-1, the J call TRBJ2-3, with TRBD2 matching over 8 bases. The CDR3 is 15 residues long. In germline, CDR1 is SGHRS, CDR2 YFSETQ. V dropped 2 bases and J dropped 3; count of bases not matched to a gene: 5. CDR3 DNA sequence: TGCGCCAGCAGCTTTGGTGGCGGGGGGACAGATACGCAGTATTTT. Translated: CASSFGGGGTDTQYF. The entire variable domain, with the rest obtained from reference TRBV5-1 and TRBJ2-3, is as follows: KAGVTQTPRYLIKTRGQQVTLSCSPISGHRSVSWYQQTPGQGLQFLFEYFSETQRNKGNFPGRFSGRQFSNSRSEMNVSTLELGDSALYLCASSFGGGGTDTQYFGPGTRLTVL.